The 30 T cell receptor beta chains in this list originate from one sample, sequenced in a study of T-cell reconstitution after alpha-beta-depleted transplantation in children (dated by TCRdb to the mid-2010s). The sample's treatment or condition label, in plain terms: allogeneic hematopoietic cell transplantation with graft depleted of TCRalphabeta T cells and CD19 B cells. Library prep was done by PCR. Sequencing took place on an Illumina HiSeq 2500. Molecular barcoding was employed in the preparation of TCR libraries, with unique molecular identifiers being used to normalize TCRbeta repertoire quantification. The raw public data were reprocessed by TCRdb itself: fastp quality trimming at Q25, MiXCR clonotype calling, in-frame beta chains only. Duplicate CDR3 protein sequences are folded into a single record with the most common DNA and genes. This sample is represented by some 350,000 distinct CDR3 sequences; about 16% of them were singletons. Jointly, the top ten make up about 41% of the sample.

Sequenced here: PBMCs, mostly from graft donor cells, sampled 360 days after TCRalphabeta/CD19-depleted stem cell transplant. The receptors here all came from a male patient aged 2-10 years who had a stem cell transplant for acute lymphoblastic leukemia, so the T cells may come from the graft donor.

This chain links TRBV9 with TRBJ2-6, with D unresolved. The V gene's germline CDR1 is SGDLS and CDR2 YYNGEE. The CDR3 is made up of 16 amino acids. Trimming took 0 bases from V and 0 from J, leaving 7 bases between them. The CDR3 region is CASSVARLSGANVLTF. CDR3 sequence (DNA): TGTGCCAGCAGCGTAGCTCGCCTCTCTGGGGCCAACGTCCTGACTTTC. Supplemented by reference TRBV9 and TRBJ2-6, the full variable domain reads DSGVTQTPKHLITATGQRVTLRCSPRSGDLSVYWYQQSLDQGLQFLIQYYNGEERAKGNILERFSAQQFPDLHSELNLSSLELGDSALYFCASSVARLSGANVLTFGAGSRLTVL.

This clonotype was detected many times. The chain recombines TRBV6-1 with TRBJ2-6; no firm D call. Germline loops: CDR1 MNHNS, CDR2 SASEGT. The germline V and J ends were trimmed by 6 bases and 3 bases, with 9 bases remaining between them. The CDR3 has 14 amino acids. The CDR3 coding sequence is TGTGCCAGCAGGTCTAGTGATGGGGCCAACGTCCTGACTTTC. Translating gives CASRSSDGANVLTF.

This clonotype was seen repeatedly, ten times or more. CDR3 in amino acids: CASSPGLVGYEQYF. For the CDR3, the DNA is TGTGCCAGCAGCCCCGGACTAGTTGGCTACGAGCAGTACTTC. V and J are TRBV28 and TRBJ2-7; the match to TRBD2 covers 7 bases. The CDR3 contains 14 residues. Trimming at V came to 6 bases and at J to 3 bases, leaving 8 bases not matched to a gene. Germline values: CDR1 MDHEN, CDR2 SYDVKM.

To note about this clonotype: A junction end diverges from the germline sequence, so it may reflect a read error. The chain recombines TRBV2 with TRBJ2-1; D remains unclear. Germline V CDR1 and CDR2: SNHLY, FYNNEI. This CDR3 has 18 amino acids. The CDR3 protein is CTSSSRPILERAYNEQFF. The CDR3 DNA is TGTACCAGCAGTTCCAGGCCCATTCTAGAGCGAGCCTACAATGAGCAGTTCTTC.

This clonotype was counted only a few times. V and J are TRBV7-9 and TRBJ2-7; TRBD2 matches at 14 bases. The CDR3 loop spans 17 amino acids. V lost 2 bases and J lost 3; bases outside the gene matches: 6. The V gene's germline CDR1 is SEHNR and CDR2 FQNEAQ (reference sequence). This CDR3 is CASSLIVGTSGSYEQYF. CDR3 DNA sequence: TGTGCCAGCAGCTTAATAGTTGGGACTAGCGGGAGCTACGAGCAGTACTTC.

The V call is TRBV28, the J call TRBJ2-1; 8 bases agree with TRBD2. Losses at the gene ends were 7 bases for V and 0 bases for J; bases not matched to a gene: 11. Looked up from germline, CDR1 is MDHEN and CDR2 is SYDVKM. This CDR3 region has 17 residues. The DNA of the CDR3 is TGTGCCAGCACCATCCCGGGGGGGGGAGTCTCCTACAATGAGCAGTTCTTC. Translation gives CASTIPGGGVSYNEQFF.

The rearrangement joins TRBV7-6 to TRBJ2-3; D gene unclear. CDR1 SGHVS and CDR2 FNYEAQ come from the germline V gene. The length of the CDR3 is 14 residues. With 5 bases removed from V and 5 bases from J, the gap between germline ends came to 14 bases. The CDR3 DNA is TGTGCCAGCAGCCGGCCCAATCTCGGAGATACGCAGTATTTT. Protein sequence: CASSRPNLGDTQYF. Complete variable domain (other parts from reference TRBV7-6 and TRBJ2-3): GAGVSQSPRYKVTKRGQDVALRCDPISGHVSLYWYRQALGQGPEFLTYFNYEAQQDKSGLPNDRFSAERPEGSISTLTIQRTEQRDSAMYRCASSRPNLGDTQYFGPGTRLTVL.

This clonotype turned up a few times. The chain joins TRBV4-2 to TRBJ1-2; a weak D match, TRBD1 (5 bases). Between the trimmed V and J ends, which lost 5 bases and 4 bases, there was a span of 20 bases. Germline V gene data show CDR1 as LGHNA and CDR2 as YNFKEQ. This CDR3 has 16 amino acids. For the CDR3, the DNA is TGTGCCAGCAGCGGAATCTTAAGGGGTCTTGGCTATGGCTACACCTTC. This sequence encodes CASSGILRGLGYGYTF.

The rearrangement joins TRBV24-1 to TRBJ2-5; either TRBD1 or TRBD2 may supply D (6 bases each). The germline gives CDR1 KGHDR, CDR2 SFDVKD. The CDR3 is 14 amino acids. V lost 10 bases to trimming and J lost 4 bases, with 18 bases between them. CDR3: CATGTRDSVETQYF. The CDR3 DNA follows: TGTGCCACGGGGACAAGGGACTCGGTAGAGACCCAGTACTTC.

This clonotype was detected only a few times. This chain connects TRBV19 to TRBJ2-1, with 11 bases aligning to TRBD2. V lost 5 bases to trimming and J lost 4 bases; unmatched junction nucleotides: 13. Germline CDR1 reads LNHDA; CDR2 reads SQIVND (reference sequence). The CDR3 runs 18 residues. This chain's CDR3 is CASSLLAGGPKMYNEQFF. For the CDR3, the DNA is TGTGCCAGTAGTCTATTAGCGGGAGGGCCAAAAATGTACAATGAGCAGTTCTTC.

This clonotype came up a few times. This chain joins TRBV7-8 and TRBJ2-3; D is undetermined. The CDR3 runs 13 residues. V shed 0 bases and J shed 6 bases, with 7 bases lying between them. Germline V gene data show CDR1 as SGHVS and CDR2 as FQNEAQ. CDR3 DNA: TGTGCCAGCAGCTTAGCGGCGTTGGATACGCAGTATTTT. Residues: CASSLAALDTQYF.

This clonotype was detected many times. The rearrangement links TRBV27 to TRBJ2-4; 9 bases agree with TRBD2. The CDR3 contains 18 residues. V shed 5 bases, J shed 2 bases, and the junction held 13 bases outside the gene matches. The germline V gene has CDR1 MNHEY and CDR2 SMNVEV (reference sequence). CDR3 DNA sequence: TGTGCCAGCAGTCCCCGGGGTAGCGGGAGATGGTCCAAAAACATTCAGTACTTC. Translation gives CASSPRGSGRWSKNIQYF.

This clonotype was counted between two and nine times. The CDR3 protein is CSARVSTRVEQYF. The DNA of the CDR3 is TGCAGTGCTAGAGTCTCGACTAGGGTCGAGCAGTACTTC. The rearrangement uses TRBV20-1 and TRBJ2-7; a possible D gene is TRBD2 (6 bases). V dropped 1 base and J dropped 6 bases, with 13 bases sitting between them. The CDR3 sequence is 13 residues long. Looked up from germline, CDR1 is DFQATT and CDR2 is SNEGSKA (reference sequence).

The J gene is TRBJ1-3, the V gene TRBV28, with a possible D match to TRBD1 (5 bases). V was cut by 3 bases and J by 0 bases, with 12 bases left in between. Germline CDR1 is MDHEN and CDR2 is SYDVKM. The CDR3 has 16 amino acids. CDR3 DNA sequence: TGTGCCAGCAGTTTTAGGGGAATGAGCTCTGGAAACACCATATATTTT. Protein sequence: CASSFRGMSSGNTIYF.

The CDR3 here is CASRTGSQFANTGELFF. In nucleotides, the CDR3 is TGCGCCAGCAGAACAGGGTCCCAGTTCGCGAACACCGGGGAGCTGTTTTTT. The chain links TRBV5-1 to TRBJ2-2; possible D gene TRBD1, 6 bases. V shed 5 bases and J shed 0 bases, with 17 bases lying between them. Looked up from germline, CDR1 is SGHRS and CDR2 is YFSETQ. The CDR3 loop spans 17 amino acids.

This clonotype came up many times. The gene calls are TRBV27 and TRBJ2-7, with TRBD1 matching over 7 bases. The CDR3 is 15 amino acids. The germline V gene has CDR1 MNHEY and CDR2 SMNVEV (reference sequence). The trim removed 2 bases at V and 5 bases at J, leaving 9 bases unmatched. The CDR3 DNA reads TGTGCCAGCAGTTTAGGGGATACAGGGGACAACGAGCAGTACTTC. It is translated as CASSLGDTGDNEQYF.

The V gene is TRBV27, the J gene TRBJ2-1, with 7 bases aligning to TRBD2. The germline CDR1 and CDR2 sequences are MNHEY and SMNVEV (reference sequence). After removal of 7 bases from V and 0 bases from J, the junction contained 15 bases not matched to a gene. The CDR3 consists of 18 residues. In DNA form, the CDR3 reads TGTGCCAGCATGGTCAGGCGCGAGGGCGGGAGCTCCTACAATGAGCAGTTCTTC. Amino acid sequence: CASMVRREGGSSYNEQFF.

The V and J genes are TRBV18 and TRBJ2-3; D is uncertain. V gave up 3 bases and J gave up 1 base, with 14 bases separating them. The CDR3 sequence is 16 residues long. Germline loops: CDR1 KGHSH, CDR2 LQKENI. This CDR3 is CASSPQLSLGTDTQYF. CDR3 bases: TGTGCCAGCTCACCGCAGCTATCCCTGGGCACAGATACGCAGTATTTT.

The chain combines TRBV7-9 with TRBJ2-7; D may match TRBD1 or TRBD2 (5 bases each). V dropped 5 bases and J dropped 7 bases, with 24 bases sitting between them. Germline-derived CDR1 and CDR2 are SEHNR and FQNEAQ (reference sequence). The CDR3 sequence is 16 residues long. The DNA of the CDR3 is TGTGCCAGCAGCGCCCCCGGGACCGGTGGGGTGGGGGAGCAGTACTTC. Translated: CASSAPGTGGVGEQYF.

This clonotype was counted many times. The chain combines TRBV29-1 with TRBJ2-1; D is possibly TRBD2 (6 bases). CDR1 and CDR2 (germline): SQVTM, ANQGSEA. Trimming took 1 base from V and 2 from J, leaving 15 bases between them. This CDR3 spans 16 amino acids. The CDR3 DNA reads as TGCAGCGTTGAAGGGAGGGGCGGGGCCCCCTACAATGAGCAGTTCTTC. Translated: CSVEGRGGAPYNEQFF.

J is TRBJ2-3 and V is TRBV21-1; TRBD1, the table's D call, lacks a check against the DNA. TRBV21-1 is a pseudogene locus. The CDR3 is made up of 16 amino acids. CDR3 sequence (DNA): TGTGCCAGCAGCAAAGTATCGGGACAGTCAACAGATACGCAGTATTTT. This translates into CASSKVSGQSTDTQYF.

The gene calls are TRBV15 and TRBJ1-1; 7 positions match TRBD1. CDR3 length: 18 residues. V trimming: 0 bases; J trimming: 1 base; junction bases outside the gene matches: 11. Germline CDR1 and CDR2: LNHNV and YYDKDF (reference sequence). The CDR3 nucleotides read TGTGCCACCAGCAGAGATTGGGCTCGACAGGGAGGGAACACTGAAGCTTTCTTT. Its protein is CATSRDWARQGGNTEAFF.

CDR3 sequence: CASSQDGAGAYNEQFF. In DNA form, the CDR3 reads TGCGCCAGCAGCCAAGATGGGGCGGGAGCATACAATGAGCAGTTCTTC. V and J are TRBV4-3 and TRBJ2-1; 7 bases fit TRBD2. CDR3 length: 16 residues. Germline V CDR1 and CDR2: LGHNA, YSLEER. V shed 0 bases, J shed 4 bases, and the junction held 6 bases outside the gene matches.

The chain couples TRBV5-1 to TRBJ1-2, with unresolved D. This CDR3 comprises 14 residues. Germline V CDR1 and CDR2: SGHRS, YFSETQ. The ends were cut back, 4 bases at V and 5 bases at J, with 15 bases in the middle. The CDR3 coding sequence is TGCGCCAGCAGCCCCCCTACAGCCTCTTATGGCTACACCTTC. Translated: CASSPPTASYGYTF. The full variable domain, its missing parts supplied by reference TRBV5-1 and TRBJ1-2, is KAGVTQTPRYLIKTRGQQVTLSCSPISGHRSVSWYQQTPGQGLQFLFEYFSETQRNKGNFPGRFSGRQFSNSRSEMNVSTLELGDSALYLCASSPPTASYGYTFGSGTRLTVV.

The chain couples TRBV5-1 to TRBJ1-3; 8 bases fit TRBD1. The ends lost 6 bases at V and 4 bases at J; junction bases unmatched: 6. The CDR3 is 14 amino acids. CDR1 and CDR2 (germline): SGHRS, YFSETQ. The CDR3 sequence: CASTGQGTGNTIYF. The CDR3 coding sequence is TGCGCCAGCACCGGACAGGGAACAGGAAACACCATATATTTT.

The chain carries TRBV5-6 and TRBJ1-6, with a tentative D call TRBD1 (5 bases). Germline CDR1 reads SGHDT; CDR2 reads YYEEEE. CDR3 length: 17 amino acids. V lost 4 bases and J 7 bases, leaving 21 bases between the germline ends. The CDR3 DNA follows: TGTGCCAGCAGCAGTCTCTTCTACCGGGACGGGAATTCACCCCTCCACTTT. Its protein is CASSSLFYRDGNSPLHF.

The V gene is TRBV12-3 or TRBV12-4, the J gene TRBJ2-7, with 8 bases matching TRBD1. The CDR3 runs 14 residues. V shed 2 bases, J shed 4 bases, and the junction held 4 bases outside the gene matches. As DNA, the CDR3 is TGTGCCAGCAGTTTACAGGGGGCGCGATACGAGCAGTACTTC. Its protein product is CASSLQGARYEQYF.

This clonotype was found a few times. This chain uses TRBV29-1 with TRBJ2-7; D gene unclear. The germline V and J ends were trimmed by 4 bases and 1 base, with 8 bases remaining between them. CDR1 SQVTM and CDR2 ANQGSEA come from the germline V gene. The CDR3 runs 12 residues. For the CDR3, the DNA is TGCAGCGTTGTGTTGAGGTCCTACGAGCAGTACTTC. Translation: CSVVLRSYEQYF.

V gene TRBV12-3 or TRBV12-4 combines with J gene TRBJ2-4; TRBD1 might be the D (5 bases). CDR3 size: 16 residues. V dropped 0 bases and J dropped 3 bases, with 12 bases sitting between them. The CDR3 spells CASSLAGQGVKNIQYF. The CDR3 DNA reads as TGTGCCAGCAGTTTAGCGGGGCAGGGTGTCAAAAACATTCAGTACTTC.

This clonotype was picked up a small number of times. The CDR3 here is CATRKRRGNEKLFF. The CDR3 DNA sequence: TGTGCCACCAGGAAGCGTCGGGGTAATGAAAAACTGTTTTTT. This chain joins TRBV24-1 and TRBJ1-4, with D hard to call. CDR3 length equals 14 residues. CDR1 and CDR2 from the germline V gene are KGHDR and SFDVKD. The V gene lost 7 bases and the J gene lost 4 bases, with 12 bases spanning the gap.